This entry lists 27 T cell receptor beta chains sequenced from one sample in a study of radiotherapy plus CTLA-4 blockade in lung cancer. Measured with immunoSEQ multiplex PCR; TCRdb has only the in-frame clones, and not every one. The sample gives tens of thousands of clones, around 87% of which show up once; roughly 0.95% is in the top ten. The sequences come from peripheral blood, collected from a patient treated with radiotherapy plus ipilimumab. These receptors were taken from a human donor with non-small cell lung cancer who had stable disease on radiotherapy plus ipilimumab.

The chain joins TRBV11-2 to TRBJ2-5, with 7 bases fitting TRBD1. J lost 2 bases, V lost 5 bases, and 8 bases had no gene match. Germline V gives CDR1 SGHAT, CDR2 FQNNGV. This CDR3 is 15 amino acids long. Written as DNA, the CDR3 is TGTGCCAGCAGCGCCCAGACAGGGCCTCAAGAGACCCAGTACTTC. Encoded protein: CASSAQTGPQETQYF.

The V gene is TRBV29-1, the J gene TRBJ1-2; possible D gene TRBD1, 5 bases. The CDR3 contains 13 residues. V lost 4 bases and J lost 3, with 12 bases in between. CDR1 and CDR2 (germline): SQVTM, ANQGSEA. CDR3 nucleotide sequence: TGCAGCGTTGGAAGGGGAAAGGACTATGGCTACACCTTC. Translation gives CSVGRGKDYGYTF.

This clone showed up just a few times. The V call is TRBV6-6, the J call TRBJ2-5; D is possibly TRBD1 (6 bases). This CDR3 comprises 14 residues. Germline loops: CDR1 MNHNY, CDR2 SVGAGI (reference sequence). Trimming removed 5 bases from V and 1 base from J, with 11 bases in between. CDR3 nucleotide sequence: TGTGCCAGCAGTGACGACAGGATCCAAGAGACCCAGTACTTC. Encoded protein: CASSDDRIQETQYF.

This clone was counted between two and nine times. The V and J genes are TRBV10-3 and TRBJ1-4; D possibly corresponds to TRBD1 (5 bases). V was cut by 0 bases and J by 5 bases, with 10 bases left in between. Per germline, CDR1 ENHRY and CDR2 SYGVKD. The CDR3 runs to 15 residues. CDR3 DNA sequence: TGTGCCATCAGTGAGTCTGGGGGACCCAATGAAAAACTGTTTTTT. Translated: CAISESGGPNEKLFF.

The chain employs TRBV9 and TRBJ2-7; D is unresolved. The CDR3 has 14 amino acids. Germline assignment: CDR1 SGDLS and CDR2 YYNGEE. Trimming took 4 bases from V and 0 from J, leaving 11 bases between them. The CDR3, as DNA: TGTGCCAGCAGCCCGGGTTCGTTCTCCTACGAGCAGTACTTC. Its protein is CASSPGSFSYEQYF.

This chain connects TRBV27 to TRBJ2-3; 13 bases map to TRBD2. CDR1 is MNHEY and CDR2 is SMNVEV in the germline V gene (reference sequence). V was pared by 4 bases and J by 5 bases, with 6 bases of the junction left unmatched. The CDR3 has 16 residues. This chain's CDR3 is CASSSGTSGIGDTQYF. CDR3 coding DNA: TGTGCCAGCAGTTCCGGGACTAGCGGGATTGGAGATACGCAGTATTTT.

This clone was observed a few times. The chain combines TRBV28 with TRBJ2-3; unclear D gene. V dropped 7 bases and J dropped 1 base, with 9 bases sitting between them. The CDR3 contains 13 residues. The V gene's germline CDR1 is MDHEN and CDR2 SYDVKM. The CDR3 region has the DNA TGTGCCAGCACCAGCCGACGCACAGATACGCAGTATTTT. It encodes CASTSRRTDTQYF.

The chain links TRBV7-9 to TRBJ2-1; D remains ambiguous. V lost 4 bases and J lost 5, with 12 bases in between. Germline values: CDR1 SEHNR, CDR2 FQNEAQ (reference sequence). The CDR3 runs 14 residues. In DNA form, the CDR3 reads TGTGCCAGCAGCTCAAGCCTACTGCACAATGAGCAGTTCTTC. As protein: CASSSSLLHNEQFF.

The J gene is TRBJ2-1, the V gene TRBV30, with D unclear. The CDR3 is made up of 13 amino acids. V lost 0 bases, J lost 4 bases, and 7 bases lay in between. Germline CDR1 is GTSNPN and CDR2 is SVGIG (reference sequence). Here the CDR3 DNA reads TGTGCCTGGAGTGTAACCAATTACAATGAGCAGTTCTTC. It encodes CAWSVTNYNEQFF.

This sequence joins TRBV14 and TRBJ1-2; D is possibly TRBD1 (6 bases). V was trimmed by 3 bases and J by 8 bases, leaving 16 bases between them. This CDR3 has 14 amino acids. Per the germline V gene, CDR1 is SGHDN and CDR2 is FVKESK. In nucleotides, the CDR3 is TGTGCCAGCAGCCAGGTCCGTAACAGGGTCGGCTACACCTTC. Residues: CASSQVRNRVGYTF.

The CDR3 reads CALLAGGYEQYF. CDR3 in DNA: TGTGCCCTCCTAGCGGGAGGGTACGAGCAGTACTTC. The chain employs TRBV30 and TRBJ2-7; 12 nucleotides line up with TRBD2. Trimming cost V 8 bases and J 4 bases; bases outside gene matches: 3. CDR3 length: 12 amino acids. Germline assignment: CDR1 GTSNPN and CDR2 SVGIG (reference sequence).

The rearrangement links TRBV7-2 to TRBJ2-7; D is ambiguous. Trimming removed 0 bases at V and 7 bases at J, with 16 bases between. The CDR3 spans 15 residues. Germline CDR1 reads SGHTA; CDR2 reads FQGNSA. CDR3 in DNA: TGTGCCAGCAGCTTAGCGCTCGACGGGCTGAGGGAGCAGTACTTC. Translated: CASSLALDGLREQYF. The full variable domain, in which reference TRBV7-2 and TRBJ2-7 provide the parts outside the CDR3, is GAGVSQSPSNKVTEKGKDVELRCDPISGHTALYWYRQSLGQGLEFLIYFQGNSAPDKSGLPSDRFSAERTGGSVSTLTIQRTQQEDSAVYLCASSLALDGLREQYFGPGTRLTVT.

V is TRBV15 and J is TRBJ2-7; possibly TRBD2 for D (6 bases). Germline CDR1 LNHNV, CDR2 YYDKDF (reference sequence). This CDR3 region has 14 residues. V dropped 1 base and J dropped 3 bases, with 10 bases sitting between them. Here the CDR3 reads CATSRVSGHYEQYF. Here the CDR3 DNA reads TGTGCCACCAGCAGAGTTAGCGGTCACTACGAGCAGTACTTC.

The V call is TRBV5-1, the J call TRBJ2-3; D is perhaps TRBD1 (6 bases). Trimming cost V 7 bases and J 2 bases, with 11 bases left between them. This CDR3 has 13 amino acids. CDR1 is SGHRS, CDR2 YFSETQ, per germline. CDR3 region: CASHRDITDTQYF. The CDR3 nucleotides are TGCGCCAGCCACCGGGACATCACAGATACGCAGTATTTT.

The CDR3 region has the DNA TGTGCCAGCAGTGACGTTACTAGCGGGTCCGGGGAGCTGTTTTTT. This codes for CASSDVTSGSGELFF. V usage is TRBV2 and J usage is TRBJ2-2; 9 bases map to TRBD2. Germline values: CDR1 SNHLY, CDR2 FYNNEI. The CDR3 totals 15 residues. V dropped 3 bases and J dropped 6; count of bases not matched to a gene: 5.

This CDR3 reads CASSGADTQYF. The DNA of the CDR3 is TGTGCCAGCAGCGGGGCAGATACGCAGTATTTT. The chain couples TRBV11-2 to TRBJ2-3; the D is unclear. V was pared by 5 bases and J by 4 bases, with 4 bases between. The germline CDR1 and CDR2 sequences are SGHAT and FQNNGV. The CDR3 runs 11 residues.

The chain recombines TRBV11-2 with TRBJ1-4; D may be TRBD1 (5 bases). This CDR3 spans 18 amino acids. The germline CDR1 and CDR2 sequences are SGHAT and FQNNGV. The V gene lost 0 bases and the J gene lost 10 bases, with 24 bases spanning the gap. Written as DNA, the CDR3 is TGTGCCAGCAGCTTAGAACTTGATACGAGGGGAGAACCGGTAAAACTGTTTTTT. Its translation: CASSLELDTRGEPVKLFF.

V is TRBV27 and J is TRBJ2-7; D is undetermined. Germline V lookup: CDR1 MNHEY, CDR2 SMNVEV (reference sequence). The CDR3 consists of 15 residues. Deletions cut 6 bases from V and 2 bases from J, with 17 bases between. Here the CDR3 DNA reads TGTGCCAGCAGCCGAGGCGGCGGTAAAGCCTACGAGCAGTACTTC. Translating it yields CASSRGGGKAYEQYF.

The CDR3 region is CASSERIQALHF. CDR3 in DNA: TGTGCCAGCAGTGAAAGGATACAGGCCCTCCACTTT. V is TRBV6-1 and J is TRBJ1-6; D is perhaps TRBD1 (5 bases). Germline V CDR1 and CDR2: MNHNS, SASEGT. This CDR3 has 12 residues. Trimming took off 2 bases at V and 14 bases at J, with 10 bases between the two ends.

This clone was counted a few times. V and J are TRBV28 and TRBJ1-6; 7 nucleotides match TRBD1. There are 13 residues in the CDR3. Trimming removed 10 bases from V and 5 bases from J; junction bases left unmatched: 5. Germline CDR1 and CDR2: MDHEN and SYDVKM. In nucleotides, the CDR3 is TGTGCCACCTACAGGGGTCATAATTCACCCCTCCACTTT. Translation: CATYRGHNSPLHF.

This clone was counted only a few times. The V and J genes are TRBV7-8 and TRBJ2-4, with TRBD1 as a possible D gene (6 bases). CDR3 length equals 14 residues. Trimming shortened V by 3 bases and J by 2 bases, and 8 bases separated the two germline ends. Germline CDR1 reads SGHVS; CDR2 reads FQNEAQ. CDR3 coding DNA: TGTGCCAGCAGCTTGGGGGCTTCCAAAAACATTCAGTACTTC. This translates into CASSLGASKNIQYF.

The J gene is TRBJ2-7, the V gene TRBV9; unclear D gene. The germline V gene has CDR1 SGDLS and CDR2 YYNGEE. The V gene lost 7 bases and the J gene lost 0 bases, with 20 bases spanning the gap. The CDR3 length is 16 residues. The CDR3 is CASGEDPGASSYEQYF. As DNA, the CDR3 is TGTGCCAGCGGAGAGGATCCGGGCGCAAGCTCCTACGAGCAGTACTTC.

The chain has TRBV6-4 and TRBJ2-1; D possibly corresponds to TRBD1 (6 bases). Trimming cost V 4 bases and J 9 bases, with 13 bases left between them. The CDR3 has 13 amino acids. Germline V gene sequence: CDR1 MRHNA, CDR2 SNTAGT. The CDR3 region is CASSVGGKGEQFF. The CDR3 coding sequence is TGTGCCAGCAGTGTAGGGGGAAAAGGTGAGCAGTTCTTC.

Only one count was recorded for this clone. V is TRBV18 and J is TRBJ2-3, with D perhaps TRBD2 (5 bases). From germline, CDR1 is KGHSH and CDR2 LQKENI. V shed 8 bases and J shed 2 bases, with 8 bases lying between them. CDR3 size: 12 residues. CDR3 bases: TGTGCCAGCCTTGACTACACAGATACGCAGTATTTT. Translation: CASLDYTDTQYF.

The chain employs TRBV6-5 and TRBJ1-6; weak D call: TRBD1 (5 bases). The CDR3 totals 14 residues. V gave up 6 bases and J gave up 4 bases, with 10 bases separating them. The germline gives CDR1 MNHEY, CDR2 SVGAGI. The CDR3 DNA reads TGTGCCAGCAGAGGGAGACAGTATAATTCACCCCTCCACTTT. It yields the protein CASRGRQYNSPLHF.

In this sample, this clone turned up once. The chain uses TRBV5-5 and TRBJ2-7; TRBD2 might be the D (6 bases). This CDR3 contains 15 residues. Germline assignment: CDR1 SGHKS and CDR2 YYEKEE (reference sequence). Trimming took 4 bases from V and 5 from J, leaving 19 bases between them. CDR3 residues: CASSTAGGGPDEQYF. In DNA form, the CDR3 reads TGTGCCAGCAGCACAGCGGGTGGCGGTCCCGACGAGCAGTACTTC. Using reference TRBV5-5 and TRBJ2-7 for the parts outside the CDR3, the full variable domain is DAGVTQSPTHLIKTRGQQVTLRCSPISGHKSVSWYQQVLGQGPQFIFQYYEKEERGRGNFPDRFSARQFPNYSSELNVNALLLGDSALYLCASSTAGGGPDEQYFGPGTRLTVT.

The V and J genes are TRBV6-1 and TRBJ2-2; possible D gene TRBD2, 6 bases. V was clipped by 3 bases and J by 7 bases, with 6 bases between them. The CDR3 has 12 amino acids. The V gene's germline CDR1 is MNHNS and CDR2 SASEGT. The CDR3 loop reads CASSEEGGELFF. In nucleotides, the CDR3 is TGTGCCAGCAGTGAGGAGGGCGGGGAGCTGTTTTTT.